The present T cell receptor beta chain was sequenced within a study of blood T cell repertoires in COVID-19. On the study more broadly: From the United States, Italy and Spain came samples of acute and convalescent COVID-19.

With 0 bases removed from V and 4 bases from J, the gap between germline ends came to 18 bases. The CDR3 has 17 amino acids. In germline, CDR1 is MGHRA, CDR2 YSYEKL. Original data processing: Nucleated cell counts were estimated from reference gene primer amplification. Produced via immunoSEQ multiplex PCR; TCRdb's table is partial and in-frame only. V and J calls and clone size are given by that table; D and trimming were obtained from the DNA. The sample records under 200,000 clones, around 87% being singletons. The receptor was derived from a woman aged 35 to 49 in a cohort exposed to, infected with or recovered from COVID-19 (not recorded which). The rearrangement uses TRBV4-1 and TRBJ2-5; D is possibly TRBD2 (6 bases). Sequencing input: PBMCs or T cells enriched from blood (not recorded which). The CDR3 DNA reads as TGCGCCAGCAGCCAAGATCTGTATGGGAGGAGGAGAGAGACCCAGTACTTC. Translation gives CASSQDLYGRRRETQYF.